This T cell receptor (delta chain) was captured by sequencing in a study of gamma delta lymphoproliferative disorders and STAT genes. The germline V gene encodes CDR1 TSWWSYY and CDR2 QGS. With 3 bases removed from V and 0 bases from J, the gap between germline ends came to 11 bases. The CDR3 consists of 15 residues. With regard to this clone: A read error is likely here: a far larger clone is one base away. This same CDR3 is encoded by further DNA sequences in the sample.

TCRdb redid clone calling on the multiplex PCR reads using CATT. The sample includes about a thousand delta-chain clones, approximately 2.1% of them seen just once. Sequencing used genomic DNA taken from PBMCs of patients and controls. Healthy adult blood donors, age- and sex-matched, served as controls. Sequencing was carried out using blood. This clonotype was sampled from a human donor in good health. V is TRDV1 and J is TRDJ1; D is perhaps TRDD3 (5 bases). As DNA, the CDR3 is TGTGCTCTTGGGGACCCCGGGGGTAACACCGATAAACTCATCTTT. The encoded protein is CALGDPGGNTDKLIF.